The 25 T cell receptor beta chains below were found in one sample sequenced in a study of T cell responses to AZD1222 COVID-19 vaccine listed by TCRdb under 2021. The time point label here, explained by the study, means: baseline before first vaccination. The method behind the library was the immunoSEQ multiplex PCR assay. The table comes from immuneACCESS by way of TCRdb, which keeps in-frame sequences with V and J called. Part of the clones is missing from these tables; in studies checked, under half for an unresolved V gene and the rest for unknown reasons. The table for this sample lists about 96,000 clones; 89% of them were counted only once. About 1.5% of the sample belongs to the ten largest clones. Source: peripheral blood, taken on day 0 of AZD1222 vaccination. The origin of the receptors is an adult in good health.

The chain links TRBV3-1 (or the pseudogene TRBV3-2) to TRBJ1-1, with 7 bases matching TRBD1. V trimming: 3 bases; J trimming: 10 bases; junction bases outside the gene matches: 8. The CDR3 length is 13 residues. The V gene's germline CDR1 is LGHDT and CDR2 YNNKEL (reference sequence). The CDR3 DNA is TGTGCCAGCAGCCAGAACAGGGGACGCGCAGCTTTCTTT. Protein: CASSQNRGRAAFF.

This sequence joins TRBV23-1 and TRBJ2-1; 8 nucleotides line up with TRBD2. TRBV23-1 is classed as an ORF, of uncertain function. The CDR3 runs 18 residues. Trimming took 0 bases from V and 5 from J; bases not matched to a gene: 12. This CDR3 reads CASSQSARLAPLDNEQFF. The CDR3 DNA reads TGCGCCAGCAGTCAATCCGCTCGACTAGCGCCCCTGGACAATGAGCAGTTCTTC.

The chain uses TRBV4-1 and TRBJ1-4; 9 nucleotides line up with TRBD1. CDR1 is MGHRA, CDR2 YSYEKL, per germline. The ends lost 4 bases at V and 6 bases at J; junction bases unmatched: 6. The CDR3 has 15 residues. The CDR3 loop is CASSLNDRGDEKLFF. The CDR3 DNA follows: TGCGCCAGCAGCCTCAACGACAGGGGGGATGAAAAACTGTTTTTT.

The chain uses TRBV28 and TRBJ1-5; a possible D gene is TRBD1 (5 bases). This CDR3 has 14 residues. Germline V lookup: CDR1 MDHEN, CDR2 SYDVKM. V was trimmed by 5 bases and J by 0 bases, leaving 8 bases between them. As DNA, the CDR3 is TGTGCCAGCAGTCCGGGACTTAGCAATCAGCCCCAGCATTTT. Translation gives CASSPGLSNQPQHF.

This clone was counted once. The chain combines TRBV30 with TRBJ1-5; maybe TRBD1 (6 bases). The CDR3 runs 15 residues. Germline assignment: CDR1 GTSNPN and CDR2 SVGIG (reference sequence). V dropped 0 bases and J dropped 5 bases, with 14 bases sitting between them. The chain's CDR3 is CAWSVHGGGYQPQHF. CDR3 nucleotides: TGTGCCTGGAGTGTACACGGGGGCGGATATCAGCCCCAGCATTTT.

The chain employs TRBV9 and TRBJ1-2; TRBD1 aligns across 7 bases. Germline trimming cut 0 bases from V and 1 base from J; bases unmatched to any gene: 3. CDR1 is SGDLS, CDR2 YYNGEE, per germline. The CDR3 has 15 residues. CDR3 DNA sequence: TGTGCCAGCAGCGTAGGACAGGGCGTTAACTATGGCTACACCTTC. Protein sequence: CASSVGQGVNYGYTF.

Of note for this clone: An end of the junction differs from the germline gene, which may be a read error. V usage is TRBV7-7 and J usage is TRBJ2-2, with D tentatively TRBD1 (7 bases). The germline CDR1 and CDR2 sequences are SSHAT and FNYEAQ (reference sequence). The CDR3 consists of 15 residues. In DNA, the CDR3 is TGTGCTAGCAGCTTATCACCAGGGGGGACCGGGGAGCTGTTTTTT. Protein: CASSLSPGGTGELFF.

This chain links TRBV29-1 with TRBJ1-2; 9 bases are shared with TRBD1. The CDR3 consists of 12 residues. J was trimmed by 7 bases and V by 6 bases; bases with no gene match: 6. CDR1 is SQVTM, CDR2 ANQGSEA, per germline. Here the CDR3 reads CSVRDRVIGYTF. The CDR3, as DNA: TGCAGCGTCCGGGACAGGGTAATTGGCTACACCTTC.

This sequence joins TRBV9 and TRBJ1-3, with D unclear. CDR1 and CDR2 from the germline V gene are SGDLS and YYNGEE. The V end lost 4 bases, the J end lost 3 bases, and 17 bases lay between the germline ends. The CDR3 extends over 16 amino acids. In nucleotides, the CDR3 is TGTGCCAGCAGCCCCATGCGGGCCGGACTTGGAAACACCATATATTTT. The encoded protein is CASSPMRAGLGNTIYF.

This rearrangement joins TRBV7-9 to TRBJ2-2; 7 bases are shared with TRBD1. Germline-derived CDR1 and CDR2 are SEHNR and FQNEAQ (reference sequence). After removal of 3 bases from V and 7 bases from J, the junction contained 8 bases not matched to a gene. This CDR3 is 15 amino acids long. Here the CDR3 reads CASSFGSTGLGELFF. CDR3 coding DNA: TGTGCCAGCAGCTTTGGGTCGACAGGGCTCGGGGAGCTGTTTTTT. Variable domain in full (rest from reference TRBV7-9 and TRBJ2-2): DTGVSQNPRHKITKRGQNVTFRCDPISEHNRLYWYRQTLGQGPEFLTYFQNEAQLEKSRLLSDRFSAERPKGSFSTLEIQRTEQGDSAMYLCASSFGSTGLGELFFGEGSRLTVL.

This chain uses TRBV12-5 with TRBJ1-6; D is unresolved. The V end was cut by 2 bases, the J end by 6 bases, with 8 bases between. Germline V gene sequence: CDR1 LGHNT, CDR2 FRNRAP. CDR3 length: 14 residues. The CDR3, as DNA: TGTGCTAGTGGTTTGAGCCGGGCTAATTCACCCCTCCACTTT. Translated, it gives CASGLSRANSPLHF.

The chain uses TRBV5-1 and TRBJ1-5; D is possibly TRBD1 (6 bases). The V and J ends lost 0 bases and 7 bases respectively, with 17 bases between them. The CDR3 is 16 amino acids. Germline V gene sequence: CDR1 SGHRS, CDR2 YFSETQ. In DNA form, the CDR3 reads TGCGCCAGCAGCTTGGACGCCGGGGGGGCGCAACAGCCCCAGCATTTT. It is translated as CASSLDAGGAQQPQHF.

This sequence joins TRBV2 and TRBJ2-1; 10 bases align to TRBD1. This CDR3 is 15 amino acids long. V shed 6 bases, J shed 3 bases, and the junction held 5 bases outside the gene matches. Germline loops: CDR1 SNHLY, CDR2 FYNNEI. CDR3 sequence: CASRGGTGVYNEQFF. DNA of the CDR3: TGTGCCAGCAGGGGGGGGACAGGGGTCTACAATGAGCAGTTCTTC.

The CDR3 is CASSEFRTGNTEAFF. As DNA, the CDR3 is TGTGCCAGCAGTGAATTCAGGACAGGGAACACTGAAGCTTTCTTT. The J gene is TRBJ1-1, the V gene TRBV6-1, with TRBD1 matching over 7 bases. This CDR3 has 15 residues. With 2 bases clipped from V and 1 base from J, the junction kept 4 bases outside the gene matches. CDR1 and CDR2 (germline): MNHNS, SASEGT.

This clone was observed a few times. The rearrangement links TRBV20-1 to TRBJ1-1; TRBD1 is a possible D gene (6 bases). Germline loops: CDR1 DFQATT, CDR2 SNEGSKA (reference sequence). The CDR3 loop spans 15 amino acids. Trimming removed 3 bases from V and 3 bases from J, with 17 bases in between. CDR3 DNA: TGCAGTGCTAGTCCGGCAGGGGATAGGGACACTGAAGCTTTCTTT. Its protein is CSASPAGDRDTEAFF.

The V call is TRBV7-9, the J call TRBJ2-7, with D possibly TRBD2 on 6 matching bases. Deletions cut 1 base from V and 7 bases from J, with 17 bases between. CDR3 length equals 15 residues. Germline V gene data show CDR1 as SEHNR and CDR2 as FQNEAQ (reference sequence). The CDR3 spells CASSLGSWLEGEQYF. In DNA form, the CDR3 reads TGTGCCAGCAGCTTAGGGAGCTGGTTGGAGGGGGAGCAGTACTTC.

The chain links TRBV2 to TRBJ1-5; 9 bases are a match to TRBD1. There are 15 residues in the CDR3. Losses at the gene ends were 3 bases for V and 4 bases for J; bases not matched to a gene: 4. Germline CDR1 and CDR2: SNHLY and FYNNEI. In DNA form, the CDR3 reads TGTGCCAGCAGTGAGGAGGGACAGGGTAATCAGCCCCAGCATTTT. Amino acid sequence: CASSEEGQGNQPQHF.

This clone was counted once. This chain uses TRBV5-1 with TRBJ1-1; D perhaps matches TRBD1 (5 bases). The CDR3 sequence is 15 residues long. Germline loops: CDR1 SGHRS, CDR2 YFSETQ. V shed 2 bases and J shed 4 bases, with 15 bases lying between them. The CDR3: CASSLSGARGTEAFF. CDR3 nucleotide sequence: TGCGCCAGCAGCTTATCCGGGGCTCGGGGCACTGAAGCTTTCTTT.

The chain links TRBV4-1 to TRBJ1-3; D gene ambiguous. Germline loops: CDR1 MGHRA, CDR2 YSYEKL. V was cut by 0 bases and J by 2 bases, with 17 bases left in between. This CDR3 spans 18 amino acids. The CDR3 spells CASSQDHGPTTAGNTIYF. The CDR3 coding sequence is TGCGCCAGCAGCCAAGATCATGGGCCGACTACGGCTGGAAACACCATATATTTT.

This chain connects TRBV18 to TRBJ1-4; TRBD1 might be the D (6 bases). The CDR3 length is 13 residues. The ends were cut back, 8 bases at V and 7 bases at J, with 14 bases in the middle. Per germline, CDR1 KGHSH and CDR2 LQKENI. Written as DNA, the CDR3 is TGTGCCAGCGCGTGGGGGGCTAGTGAAAAACTGTTTTTT. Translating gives CASAWGASEKLFF. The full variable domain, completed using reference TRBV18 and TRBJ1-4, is NAGVMQNPRHLVRRRGQEARLRCSPMKGHSHVYWYRQLPEEGLKFMVYLQKENIIDESGMPKERFSAEFPKEGPSILRIQQVVRGDSAAYFCASAWGASEKLFFGSGTQLSVL.

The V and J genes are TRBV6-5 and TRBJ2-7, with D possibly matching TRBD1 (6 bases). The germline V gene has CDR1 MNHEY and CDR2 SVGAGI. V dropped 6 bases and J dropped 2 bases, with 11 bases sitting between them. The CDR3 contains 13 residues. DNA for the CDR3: TGTGCCAGCAGCTTACAGGGACCCTACGAGCAGTACTTC. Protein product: CASSLQGPYEQYF.

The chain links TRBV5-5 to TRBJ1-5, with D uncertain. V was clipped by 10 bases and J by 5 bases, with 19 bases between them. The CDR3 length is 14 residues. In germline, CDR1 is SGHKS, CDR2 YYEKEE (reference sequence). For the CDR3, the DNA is TGTGCCTCCTCTATGGCCGGGGTCGATCAGCCCCAGCATTTT. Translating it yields CASSMAGVDQPQHF.

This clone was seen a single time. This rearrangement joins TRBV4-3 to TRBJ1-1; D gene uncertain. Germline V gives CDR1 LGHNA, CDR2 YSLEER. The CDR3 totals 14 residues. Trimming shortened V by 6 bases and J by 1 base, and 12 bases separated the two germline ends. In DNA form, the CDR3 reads TGCGCCAGCAGGATGGGAGGGAGGAACACTGAAGCTTTCTTT. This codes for CASRMGGRNTEAFF.

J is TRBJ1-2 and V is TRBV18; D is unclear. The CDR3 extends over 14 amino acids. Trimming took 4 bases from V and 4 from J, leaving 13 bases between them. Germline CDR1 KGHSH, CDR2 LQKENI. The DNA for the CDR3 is TGTGCCAGCTCACTAACGACGGATTTCTATGGCTACACCTTC. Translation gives CASSLTTDFYGYTF.

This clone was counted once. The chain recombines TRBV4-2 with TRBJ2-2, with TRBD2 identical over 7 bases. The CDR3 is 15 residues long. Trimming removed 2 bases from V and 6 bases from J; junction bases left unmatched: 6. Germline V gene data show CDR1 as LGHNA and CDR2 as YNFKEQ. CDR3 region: CASSQQSGGSGELFF. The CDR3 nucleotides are TGTGCCAGCAGCCAACAATCGGGGGGATCCGGGGAGCTGTTTTTT.